The present TCR beta chain was sequenced within a study of identical twins' blood T cells. Study-wide background: About twelve libraries, six alpha and six beta, gave about 49 million reads.

The study, taken as a whole, reports: Twins shared more top CDR3 clonotypes than unrelated donors did.

A single record per CDR3 protein comes from TCRdb applying MiXCR to the 5' RACE reads. The sample has around 380,000 distinct CDR3 sequences, under 30% seen once; the top ten hold approximately 6.6%. Worth noting for this clonotype: Its target is unknown.

The CDR3 has 18 amino acids. The germline V gene encodes CDR1 LGHNA and CDR2 YSLEER. V dropped 3 bases and J dropped 6; count of bases not matched to a gene: 13. Donors were six healthy women in three monozygous twin pairs. Likely shared infections and vaccines: all three twin pairs were reared together. The sample taken for sequencing was PBMCs. This receptor was identified in a woman aged 18-49 years in good health. The rearrangement joins TRBV4-3 to TRBJ2-3; 12 bases are shared with TRBD2. CDR3 bases: TGCGCCAGCAGCCACGATACTAGGACTAGCGGGATTGCGGATACGCAGTATTTT. The encoded protein is CASSHDTRTSGIADTQYF.